This T cell receptor (beta chain) was observed in a study of shared clonotypes between healthy human individuals. Study-level information: Participating donors consisted of a couple of women and a few men aged 18 to 49.

A remark on this clone: Its specificity is unknown.

This CDR3 spans 15 amino acids. V was pared by 3 bases and J by 4 bases, with 13 bases between. Per the germline V gene, CDR1 is ENHRY and CDR2 is SYGVKD. Sequenced by immunoSEQ multiplex PCR; TCRdb stores in-frame clones only, minus some. This table holds some 1.5 million clones, approximately 98% found once. Study-level points and caveats: Across a handful of donors, naive CD4 shared 4.5% to 6%, naive CD8 more than 3%, memory CD4 more than 2%, memory CD8 about 0.4%. The expectation was that sequencing depth would affect clonotype sharing among donors.

The chain joins TRBV10-3 to TRBJ2-1; possible D gene TRBD2, 5 bases. The TCR was taken from a young man in good health. The sequenced sample was naive CD4+ T cells sorted from blood. Subset indicated: CD45RA+ positively selected. The CDR3 nucleotides read TGTGCCATCAGTGATGAGGGAAAGGGTTACAATGAGCAGTTCTTC. This translates into CAISDEGKGYNEQFF.